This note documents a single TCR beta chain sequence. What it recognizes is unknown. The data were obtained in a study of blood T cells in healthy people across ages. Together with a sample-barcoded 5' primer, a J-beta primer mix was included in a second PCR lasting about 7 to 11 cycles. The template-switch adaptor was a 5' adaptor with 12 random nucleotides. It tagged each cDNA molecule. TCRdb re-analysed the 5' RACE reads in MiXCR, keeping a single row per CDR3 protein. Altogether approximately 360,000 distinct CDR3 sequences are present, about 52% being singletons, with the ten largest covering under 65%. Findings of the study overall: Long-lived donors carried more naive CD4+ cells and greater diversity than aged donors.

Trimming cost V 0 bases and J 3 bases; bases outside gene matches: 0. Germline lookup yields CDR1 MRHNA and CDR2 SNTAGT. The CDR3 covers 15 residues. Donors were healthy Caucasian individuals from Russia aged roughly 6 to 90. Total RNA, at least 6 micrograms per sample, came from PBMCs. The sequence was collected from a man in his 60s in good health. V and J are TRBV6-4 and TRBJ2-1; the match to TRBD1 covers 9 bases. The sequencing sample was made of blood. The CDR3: CASSDSTGGYNEQFF. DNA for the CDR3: TGTGCCAGCAGTGACTCGACAGGGGGCTACAATGAGCAGTTCTTC.